These 8 T cell receptor beta chains were all obtained from the same sample, sequenced in a study of regulatory T cells in long-lasting Graves disease. Time point specified: newly diagnosed GD, antithyroid drugs for less than 3 months. RNA isolated from PBMCs was used to make the TCR library. Arm-PCR of CDR3 regions and iRepertoire HTBI primers were used to build TCR beta libraries. TCRdb itself ran the multiplex PCR reads through MiXCR, one entry per CDR3 protein. The sample contains hundreds of thousands of distinct CDR3 sequences, 15% to 20% of which appear only once. These records were also assigned to another study, of T cells in Graves' hyperthyroidism and ophthalmopathy.

Sequenced here: peripheral blood mononuclear cells (PBMCs), sampled at new diagnosis, from a patient treated with antithyroid drugs. These receptors came from a woman aged 30 to 39 with Graves disease.

Many counts were recorded for this clonotype. The chain uses TRBV2 and TRBJ2-7; 10 bases map to TRBD2. This CDR3 has 14 residues. J was trimmed by 2 bases and V by 7 bases; bases with no gene match: 5. Germline V lookup: CDR1 SNHLY, CDR2 FYNNEI. The CDR3 sequence is CASTEREGPYEQYF. For the CDR3, the DNA is TGTGCCAGCACCGAGCGGGAGGGCCCCTACGAGCAGTACTTC.

Ten or more counts support this clonotype. V is TRBV28 and J is TRBJ1-1; D gene uncertain. The CDR3 spans 14 residues. V gave up 0 bases and J gave up 5 bases, with 10 bases separating them. Germline V gene lookup returns CDR1 MDHEN and CDR2 SYDVKM. CDR3 coding DNA: TGTGCCAGCAGTTTATGGGGCAGTTTTACTGAAGCTTTCTTT. Encoded protein: CASSLWGSFTEAFF.

V gene TRBV25-1 combines with J gene TRBJ1-2; 7 positions match TRBD1. CDR1 MGHDK and CDR2 SYGVNS come from the germline V gene. The length of the CDR3 is 17 residues. Germline trimming cut 6 bases from V and 0 bases from J; bases unmatched to any gene: 13. The CDR3 sequence: CASSGPTGQLANYGYTF. The CDR3 nucleotides are TGTGCCAGCAGCGGCCCGACGGGACAGCTTGCTAACTATGGCTACACCTTC.

V and J are TRBV20-1 and TRBJ1-2; D perhaps matches TRBD1 (5 bases). Germline loops: CDR1 DFQATT, CDR2 SNEGSKA (reference sequence). Trimming removed 0 bases at V and 5 bases at J, with 34 bases between. There are 21 residues in the CDR3. The CDR3 DNA sequence: TGCAGTGCTAGAGATATAGGACAAAGACACAGCCGGCCCCGCGGCGAATATGGCTACACCTTC. It encodes CSARDIGQRHSRPRGEYGYTF.

The V call is TRBV5-1, the J call TRBJ2-2; a possible D gene is TRBD1 (6 bases). This CDR3 contains 16 residues. Trimming took off 0 bases at V and 3 bases at J, with 12 bases between the two ends. In germline, CDR1 is SGHRS, CDR2 YFSETQ. Here the CDR3 reads CASSLDRVGYTGELFF. The CDR3 DNA reads as TGCGCCAGCAGCTTGGACAGGGTTGGGTACACCGGGGAGCTGTTTTTT.

The chain combines TRBV4-1 with TRBJ2-7, with 8 positions matching TRBD2. The CDR3 spans 15 residues. Germline V gene lookup returns CDR1 MGHRA and CDR2 YSYEKL. The trim removed 4 bases at V and 3 bases at J, leaving 8 bases unmatched. In DNA form, the CDR3 reads TGCGCCAGCAGCCTGGGAGCGGGAGTTCTCTACGAGCAGTACTTC. It encodes CASSLGAGVLYEQYF.

This clonotype was found a few times. This chain uses TRBV13 with TRBJ2-7, with D hard to call. The CDR3 runs 9 residues. CDR1 and CDR2 from the germline V gene are PRHDT and FYEKMQ (reference sequence). Trimming pared 11 bases from V and 7 bases from J, leaving 9 bases between. The chain's CDR3 is CAPTGEQYF. The CDR3 region has the DNA TGTGCCCCTACTGGGGAGCAGTACTTC.

The rearrangement joins TRBV3-1 to TRBJ2-1; 7 bases are a match to TRBD2. CDR1 and CDR2 from the germline V gene are LGHDT and YNNKEL (reference sequence). This CDR3 region has 15 residues. Trimming at V came to 0 bases and at J to 8 bases, leaving 7 bases not matched to a gene. CDR3: CASSQEGLGVYEQFF. CDR3 in DNA: TGTGCCAGCAGCCAAGAAGGACTAGGGGTCTATGAGCAGTTCTTC.